These 11 T cell receptor beta chains were sequenced from one sample in a study of cytomegalovirus exposure and HLA in healthy donors. Primers: 60 Vbeta forward and 13 Jbeta reverse. The assay was immunoSEQ multiplex PCR, and TCRdb's table has in-frame clones only and misses some. The profile shows approximately 190,000 clones, 81% of them singletons. The material sequenced was PBMCs. The receptors stem from a man in his fifties or sixties in good health and CMV-seronegative.

This clone was seen just once. The genes are TRBV10-3 and TRBJ2-5, with TRBD1 identical over 12 bases. CDR1 and CDR2 from the germline V gene are ENHRY and SYGVKD. The J segment lost 5 bases and the V segment lost 6 bases, leaving 7 bases of the junction unmatched. The CDR3 spans 15 residues. For the CDR3, the DNA is TGTGCCATCAGCGGGACAGGGGGCTCAGGGGAGACCCAGTACTTC. It translates to CAISGTGGSGETQYF.

The chain uses TRBV30 and TRBJ2-1; 8 bases are a match to TRBD1. From germline, CDR1 is GTSNPN and CDR2 SVGIG (reference sequence). V shed 3 bases and J 4 bases; nucleotides not matched to a gene: 11. The CDR3 is 16 amino acids. CDR3 in amino acids: CAWRNPGTGIYNEQFF. CDR3 sequence (DNA): TGTGCCTGGAGGAACCCCGGGACAGGAATTTACAATGAGCAGTTCTTC.

The chain couples TRBV2 to TRBJ2-7; D call uncertain. Germline V lookup: CDR1 SNHLY, CDR2 FYNNEI. This CDR3 has 11 amino acids. V lost 6 bases to trimming and J lost 13 bases, with 16 bases between them. CDR3 loop: CASRAETLKYF. In DNA form, the CDR3 reads TGTGCCAGCAGGGCTGAGACACTTAAATACTTC.

Turning to this clone: The same CDR3 is also encoded by other DNA sequences in this sample. In DNA form, the CDR3 reads TGCGCCAGCAGCTCGGGGGGGGGCTCCTACAATGAGCAGTTCTTC. Its protein product is CASSSGGGSYNEQFF. The chain employs TRBV5-1 and TRBJ2-1; 8 nucleotides line up with TRBD2. The ends lost 3 bases at V and 0 bases at J; junction bases unmatched: 2. Germline loops: CDR1 SGHRS, CDR2 YFSETQ. This CDR3 has 15 amino acids. Variable domain in full (rest from reference TRBV5-1 and TRBJ2-1): KAGVTQTPRYLIKTRGQQVTLSCSPISGHRSVSWYQQTPGQGLQFLFEYFSETQRNKGNFPGRFSGRQFSNSRSEMNVSTLELGDSALYLCASSSGGGSYNEQFFGPGTRLTVL.

The chain employs TRBV18 and TRBJ2-5, with 11 bases lining up with TRBD2. Germline V gives CDR1 KGHSH, CDR2 LQKENI. V was pared by 3 bases and J by 2 bases, with 5 bases of the junction left unmatched. CDR3 length: 16 residues. DNA for the CDR3: TGTGCCAGCTCACCTCTAGCGGGGGGCCCTCAAGAGACCCAGTACTTC. Translated: CASSPLAGGPQETQYF.

This chain uses TRBV7-2 with TRBJ1-6; a weak D match, TRBD1 (6 bases). V gave up 1 base and J gave up 6 bases, with 10 bases separating them. Per the germline V gene, CDR1 is SGHTA and CDR2 is FQGNSA. The CDR3 is 15 residues long. In DNA form, the CDR3 reads TGTGCCAGCAGCTTAGGCCAGGGGAGTAATTCACCCCTCCACTTT. It specifies CASSLGQGSNSPLHF. The whole variable domain, filled in from reference TRBV7-2 and TRBJ1-6, reads GAGVSQSPSNKVTEKGKDVELRCDPISGHTALYWYRQSLGQGLEFLIYFQGNSAPDKSGLPSDRFSAERTGGSVSTLTIQRTQQEDSAVYLCASSLGQGSNSPLHFGNGTRLTVT.

J is TRBJ2-7 and V is TRBV27, with TRBD1 as a possible D gene (6 bases). CDR1 and CDR2 (germline): MNHEY, SMNVEV (reference sequence). This CDR3 comprises 13 residues. Trimming left V 6 bases short and J 1 base short, with 10 bases between. The CDR3 spells CASRTRGSYEQYF. CDR3 DNA sequence: TGTGCCAGCAGGACCAGGGGTTCCTACGAGCAGTACTTC.

The gene calls are TRBV5-1 and TRBJ2-3; unclear D gene. Looked up from germline, CDR1 is SGHRS and CDR2 is YFSETQ. The CDR3 is 14 residues long. Deletions cut 1 base from V and 6 bases from J, with 12 bases between. The CDR3 region has the DNA TGCGCCAGCAGCTTGACAGCTCTGGCGGATACGCAGTATTTT. Translating it yields CASSLTALADTQYF.

This clone occurred a few times. This chain uses TRBV29-1 with TRBJ2-2, with a weak D call TRBD2 (6 bases). The V and J ends lost 3 bases and 1 base respectively, with 15 bases between them. Germline CDR1 and CDR2: SQVTM and ANQGSEA. This CDR3 region has 16 residues. The CDR3 is CSVEKGSGENTGELFF. The CDR3 DNA sequence: TGCAGCGTTGAGAAGGGTAGCGGAGAGAACACCGGGGAGCTGTTTTTT.

The V call is TRBV6-5, the J call TRBJ2-1, with D perhaps matching TRBD2 (5 bases). The CDR3 length is 13 residues. CDR1 and CDR2 (germline): MNHEY, SVGAGI. V dropped 6 bases and J dropped 4 bases, with 10 bases sitting between them. The CDR3 protein is CASSRRGYNEQFF. DNA for the CDR3: TGTGCCAGCAGCCGCCGAGGGTACAATGAGCAGTTCTTC.

The sample holds one count of this clone. The V call is TRBV6-1, the J call TRBJ1-2; maybe TRBD1 (5 bases). Trimming took off 1 base at V and 2 bases at J, with 14 bases between the two ends. CDR3 size: 16 residues. Germline CDR1 is MNHNS and CDR2 is SASEGT. Here the CDR3 reads CASSEGDYRENYGYTF. CDR3 DNA sequence: TGTGCCAGCAGTGAAGGGGACTATAGGGAAAACTATGGCTACACCTTC.